This T cell receptor (beta chain) is from a study of T cell clonality in common variable immunodeficiency. Diagnosis required reduced IgG, IgA and/or IgM with specific antibody deficiency. CVID subjects were some 16 female and approximately 30 male, aged roughly 9 to 70. Donors gave about 5 to 8 ml heparinized peripheral whole blood. Study-level results: Reportedly, TCR beta sequences from common variable immunodeficiency showed fewer deletions and N-nucleotide insertions.

This clone was seen at least ten times. The antigen remains undetermined. The read comes to an end 3 residues before the CDR3 does, leaving the germline J gene to fill in the end. Using immunoSEQ multiplex PCR, the repertoire was profiled, and TCRdb retains in-frame clones only, with some absent. The sample has just under 20,000 clones, none seen only once; the top ten hold over 2%. Germline loops: CDR1 SNHLY, CDR2 FYNNEI. V gave up 4 bases and J gave up 1 base, with 10 bases separating them. The CDR3 loop spans 15 amino acids. The rearrangement joins TRBV2 to TRBJ1-4; tentatively, D is TRBD1 (6 bases). Sequenced input: peripheral blood mononuclear cells. The sequence was collected from a human donor with common variable immunodeficiency. CDR3 bases read: TGTGCCAGCAGTGTGGGCAGGGGAACTAATGAAAAA. Protein sequence: CASSVGRGTNEK. The CDR3, in full, reads CASSVGRGTNEKLFF.